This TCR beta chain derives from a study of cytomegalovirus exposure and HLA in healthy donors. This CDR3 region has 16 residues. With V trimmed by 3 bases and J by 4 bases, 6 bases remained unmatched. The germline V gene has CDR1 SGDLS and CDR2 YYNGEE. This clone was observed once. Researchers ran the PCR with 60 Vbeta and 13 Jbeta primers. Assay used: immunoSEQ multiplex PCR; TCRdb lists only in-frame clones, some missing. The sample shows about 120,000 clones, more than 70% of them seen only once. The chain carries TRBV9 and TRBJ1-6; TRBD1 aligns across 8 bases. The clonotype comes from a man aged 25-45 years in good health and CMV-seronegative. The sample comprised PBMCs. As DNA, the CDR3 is TGTGCCAGCAGCGGACAGGGGCTCGGATATAATTCACCCCTCCACTTT. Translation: CASSGQGLGYNSPLHF.